The 17 T cell receptor beta chains below come from one sample, sequenced in a study of ipilimumab plus nivolumab after autologous stem cell transplantation. Measured with immunoSEQ multiplex PCR; TCRdb has only the in-frame clones, and not every one. The sample lists over 8,000 clones, around 84% occurring once. Sequencing was performed on PBMCs, taken in a trial of ipilimumab plus nivolumab as post-transplant consolidation. Source of these receptors: a male donor with diffuse large B-cell lymphoma.

The chain couples TRBV28 to TRBJ2-5, with 9 positions matching TRBD1. From germline, CDR1 is MDHEN and CDR2 SYDVKM. The CDR3 runs 16 residues. Trimming took 7 bases from V and 2 from J; bases not matched to a gene: 11. The CDR3 here is CASKATTGGQQETQYF. The CDR3 DNA is TGTGCCAGCAAAGCTACGACAGGGGGTCAGCAAGAGACCCAGTACTTC.

This sequence joins TRBV5-4 and TRBJ1-2, with TRBD1 matching over 9 bases. Germline-derived CDR1 and CDR2 are SGHNT and YYREEE (reference sequence). The CDR3 is 15 residues long. The ends lost 4 bases at V and 4 bases at J; junction bases unmatched: 8. For the CDR3, the DNA is TGTGCCAGCAGCAGGGGACAGGGAAGTCCCTATGGCTACACCTTC. It yields the protein CASSRGQGSPYGYTF.

The chain combines TRBV5-5 with TRBJ1-5; D remains unclear. This CDR3 has 16 residues. V lost 0 bases, J lost 0 bases, and 10 bases lay in between. Germline loops: CDR1 SGHKS, CDR2 YYEKEE (reference sequence). CDR3 DNA: TGTGCCAGCAGCTTGGTGTCAGACCATAGCAATCAGCCCCAGCATTTT. Its translation is CASSLVSDHSNQPQHF. Looking up the rest from reference TRBV5-5 and TRBJ1-5 gives the full variable domain: DAGVTQSPTHLIKTRGQQVTLRCSPISGHKSVSWYQQVLGQGPQFIFQYYEKEERGRGNFPDRFSARQFPNYSSELNVNALLLGDSALYLCASSLVSDHSNQPQHFGDGTRLSIL.

J is TRBJ2-6 and V is TRBV5-8, with D uncertain. V shed 4 bases and J shed 5 bases, with 19 bases lying between them. The CDR3 has 17 amino acids. Germline V gene lookup returns CDR1 SGHTS and CDR2 YDEGEE. The DNA for the CDR3 is TGTGCCAGCAGCGTCTGTTCCACACAAAGTCGGGCCAACGTCCTGACTTTC. It codes for CASSVCSTQSRANVLTF.

CDR3 in DNA: TGTGCCAGCAGGGCTTACAATGAGCAGTTCTTC. As protein: CASRAYNEQFF. The chain uses TRBV6-1 and TRBJ2-1; D remains unclear. The CDR3 extends over 11 amino acids. Per the germline V gene, CDR1 is MNHNS and CDR2 is SASEGT. The V and J ends lost 6 bases and 4 bases respectively, with 4 bases between them.

CDR3 sequence: CASSLVGSGGTQYF. CDR3 DNA: TGTGCCAGCAGCTTAGTAGGGTCGGGTGGGACCCAGTACTTC. The chain is built from TRBV7-9 and TRBJ2-5; unclear D gene. The germline CDR1 and CDR2 sequences are SEHNR and FQNEAQ (reference sequence). Between the trimmed V and J ends, which lost 1 base and 7 bases, there was a span of 13 bases. The CDR3 contains 14 residues. The full variable domain, completed using reference TRBV7-9 and TRBJ2-5, is DTGVSQNPRHKITKRGQNVTFRCDPISEHNRLYWYRQTLGQGPEFLTYFQNEAQLEKSRLLSDRFSAERPKGSFSTLEIQRTEQGDSAMYLCASSLVGSGGTQYFGPGTRLLVL.

This chain joins TRBV7-8 and TRBJ1-3, with a possible D match to TRBD1 (5 bases). V gave up 0 bases and J gave up 2 bases, with 5 bases separating them. The germline gives CDR1 SGHVS, CDR2 FQNEAQ. The CDR3 loop spans 14 amino acids. The CDR3 DNA reads as TGTGCCAGCAGCTTAGCCAGGGCTGGAAACACCATATATTTT. Translating gives CASSLARAGNTIYF.

By share of the sample, this clone is medium-sized. The chain carries TRBV18 and TRBJ2-1; 8 positions agree with TRBD2. The CDR3 is 13 residues long. The germline V gene encodes CDR1 KGHSH and CDR2 LQKENI. The V segment lost 5 bases and the J segment 5 bases; nucleotides outside the gene matches: 2. CDR3 nucleotides: TGTGCCAGCTCAACGGGAGGGGACAATGAGCAGTTCTTC. It translates to CASSTGGDNEQFF.

The rearrangement joins TRBV29-1 to TRBJ2-5; 8 positions match TRBD2. Per the germline V gene, CDR1 is SQVTM and CDR2 is ANQGSEA. This CDR3 comprises 15 residues. The trim removed 4 bases at V and 2 bases at J, leaving 9 bases unmatched. CDR3 amino acids: CSVGGVAGQQETQYF. In DNA, the CDR3 is TGCAGCGTTGGGGGGGTAGCGGGGCAGCAAGAGACCCAGTACTTC. The full variable domain, with the rest looked up from reference TRBV29-1 and TRBJ2-5, is SAVISQKPSRDICQRGTSLTIQCQVDSQVTMMFWYRQQPGQSLTLIATANQGSEATYESGFVIDKFPISRPNLTFSTLTVSNMSPEDSSIYLCSVGGVAGQQETQYFGPGTRLLVL.

The chain links TRBV28 to TRBJ1-2; D might be TRBD1 (5 bases). Trimming pared 5 bases from V and 4 bases from J, leaving 11 bases between. CDR3 length: 13 residues. Germline CDR1 MDHEN, CDR2 SYDVKM. The CDR3 here is CASSLDTLYGYTF. The CDR3 DNA follows: TGTGCCAGCAGTCTGGACACGCTCTATGGCTACACCTTC.

The chain joins TRBV2 to TRBJ2-7; TRBD1 agrees at 8 bases. The germline gives CDR1 SNHLY, CDR2 FYNNEI. After removal of 6 bases from V and 6 bases from J, the junction contained 7 bases not matched to a gene. This CDR3 region has 13 residues. CDR3 DNA sequence: TGTGCCAGCAGGGGGGACAGGCCGCGCGAGCAGTACTTC. Translating it yields CASRGDRPREQYF.

The chain links TRBV6-6 to TRBJ2-7, with D tentatively TRBD2 (6 bases). CDR3 length: 13 amino acids. The V end lost 5 bases, the J end lost 3 bases, and 11 bases lay between the germline ends. In germline, CDR1 is MNHNY, CDR2 SVGAGI (reference sequence). This CDR3 reads CASSPGVNYEQYF. Here the CDR3 DNA reads TGTGCCAGCAGTCCGGGGGTTAACTACGAGCAGTACTTC.

V usage is TRBV5-1 and J usage is TRBJ1-1, with a possible D match to TRBD1 (5 bases). V was trimmed by 2 bases and J by 6 bases, leaving 8 bases between them. The germline V gene has CDR1 SGHRS and CDR2 YFSETQ. This CDR3 contains 12 residues. The CDR3 DNA sequence: TGCGCCAGCAGCTTCACAGGAGCTGAAGCTTTCTTT. It is translated as CASSFTGAEAFF.

The chain couples TRBV28 to TRBJ1-4, with unresolved D. V dropped 5 bases and J dropped 0 bases, with 13 bases sitting between them. The CDR3 is 16 amino acids. Per the germline V gene, CDR1 is MDHEN and CDR2 is SYDVKM. This CDR3 reads CASSRNRGSTNEKLFF. CDR3 nucleotide sequence: TGTGCCAGCAGTCGAAATCGAGGGTCAACTAATGAAAAACTGTTTTTT.

The chain recombines TRBV6-5 with TRBJ2-7; no clear D gene. Trimming stripped 2 bases from V and 2 bases from J, with 10 bases between. In germline, CDR1 is MNHEY, CDR2 SVGAGI. CDR3 length: 14 amino acids. CDR3 coding DNA: TGTGCCAGCAGTTACGGATCAGCTCCCTACGAGCAGTACTTC. This sequence encodes CASSYGSAPYEQYF.

This clone was counted between two and nine times. The V call is TRBV5-1, the J call TRBJ2-5; 7 bases agree with TRBD1. V lost 0 bases and J lost 2; bases outside the gene matches: 4. Germline-derived CDR1 and CDR2 are SGHRS and YFSETQ. CDR3 length: 15 amino acids. The CDR3 loop reads CASSLVFRGQETQYF. The CDR3 DNA is TGCGCCAGCAGCTTGGTATTCAGGGGGCAAGAGACCCAGTACTTC.

This sequence joins TRBV28 and TRBJ2-5; 13 bases map to TRBD2. The CDR3 loop spans 13 amino acids. Germline V gives CDR1 MDHEN, CDR2 SYDVKM. V dropped 11 bases and J dropped 5; count of bases not matched to a gene: 5. CDR3 amino acids: CAGKTSGGETQYF. Written as DNA, the CDR3 is TGTGCCGGGAAGACTAGCGGGGGGGAGACCCAGTACTTC.